Listed below are T cell receptor beta chains from one sample, sequenced in a study of early T cells in non-severe SARS-CoV-2 infection. Via MiXCR, TCRdb re-called the 5' RACE reads, giving one row per CDR3 protein. The sample contains about 60,000 distinct CDR3 sequences, about 19% of which appear only once. This sample comprised whole blood, obtained at baseline. The receptors were gathered from an adult who was a healthcare worker with PCR-confirmed SARS-CoV-2 infection or an uninfected control (not recorded which). Each CDR3 is given with its conserved first and last residue. Fields, in order: V gene, clone size, J gene, D gene, CDR3 protein, CDR3 DNA. D genes are given only for firm matches. Some rows have no size entry. The others give once, few or many, or a class for an expanded clone.

v_gene: TRBV2
abundance: few
j_gene: TRBJ1-1
d_gene: -
CDR3aa: CASSPSTENTEAFF
CDR3nt: TGTGCCAGCAGCCCTTCAACAGAAAACACTGAAGCTTTCTTT

v_gene: TRBV12-3/TRBV12-4
abundance: -
j_gene: TRBJ2-1
d_gene: TRBD1
CDR3aa: CASRIQGSYNEQFF
CDR3nt: TGTGCCAGCAGAATACAGGGGTCCTACAATGAGCAGTTCTTC

v_gene: TRBV29-1
abundance: few
j_gene: TRBJ1-1
d_gene: TRBD1
CDR3aa: CSVNRGTGTEAFF
CDR3nt: TGCAGCGTTAACAGGGGAACGGGAACTGAAGCTTTCTTT

v_gene: TRBV30
abundance: -
j_gene: TRBJ1-5
d_gene: -
CDR3aa: CAWSPRDNQPQHF
CDR3nt: TGTGCCTGGAGCCCCAGAGACAATCAGCCCCAGCATTTT

v_gene: TRBV10-3
abundance: -
j_gene: TRBJ2-3
d_gene: -
CDR3aa: CAISEDRADTQYF
CDR3nt: TGTGCCATCAGTGAGGACCGCGCAGATACGCAGTATTTT

v_gene: TRBV5-1
abundance: few
j_gene: TRBJ1-4
d_gene: TRBD1
CDR3aa: CASSIGYRGRNEKLFF
CDR3nt: TGCGCCAGCAGCATCGGATACAGGGGAAGGAATGAAAAACTGTTTTTT

v_gene: TRBV5-6
abundance: -
j_gene: TRBJ2-1
d_gene: -
CDR3aa: CASSLLGPGHNEQFF
CDR3nt: TGTGCCAGCAGCTTGTTGGGCCCCGGCCACAATGAGCAGTTCTTC

v_gene: TRBV5-6
abundance: few
j_gene: TRBJ2-1
d_gene: TRBD2
CDR3aa: CASSSLAGARHNEQFF
CDR3nt: TGTGCCAGCAGCTCCTTAGCGGGGGCCCGTCACAATGAGCAGTTCTTC

v_gene: TRBV4-2
abundance: -
j_gene: TRBJ1-2
d_gene: -
CDR3aa: CASSQDSGGDYGYTF
CDR3nt: TGTGCCAGCAGCCAGGACTCAGGTGGTGACTATGGCTACACCTTC

v_gene: TRBV18
abundance: few
j_gene: TRBJ2-3
d_gene: -
CDR3aa: CASSPPGTYFTDTQYF
CDR3nt: TGTGCCAGCTCACCACCCGGGACTTACTTCACAGATACGCAGTATTTT

v_gene: TRBV12-3/TRBV12-4
abundance: many
j_gene: TRBJ1-2
d_gene: -
CDR3aa: CASSSVSPNGYTF
CDR3nt: TGTGCCAGCAGTTCGGTCTCTCCGAATGGCTACACCTTC

v_gene: TRBV29-1
abundance: few
j_gene: TRBJ1-2
d_gene: -
CDR3aa: CSARAPNYGYTF
CDR3nt: TGCAGCGCTAGGGCACCGAACTATGGCTACACCTTC

v_gene: TRBV7-9
abundance: -
j_gene: TRBJ1-2
d_gene: TRBD1
CDR3aa: CASSTTGNYGYTF
CDR3nt: TGTGCCAGCAGCACGACAGGGAACTATGGCTACACCTTC

v_gene: TRBV11-2
abundance: -
j_gene: TRBJ2-1
d_gene: -
CDR3aa: CASSSRFREQFF
CDR3nt: TGTGCCAGCAGCTCCCGGTTTCGTGAGCAGTTCTTC

v_gene: TRBV6-1
abundance: -
j_gene: TRBJ1-2
d_gene: -
CDR3aa: CASSEGRHYGYTF
CDR3nt: TGTGCCAGCAGTGAAGGTCGACACTATGGCTACACCTTC

v_gene: TRBV18
abundance: few
j_gene: TRBJ1-1
d_gene: -
CDR3aa: CASSPSLGAFF
CDR3nt: TGTGCCAGCTCACCAAGCTTGGGAGCTTTCTTT

v_gene: TRBV4-1
abundance: -
j_gene: TRBJ2-7
d_gene: -
CDR3aa: CASSQVPSSSYEQYF
CDR3nt: TGCGCCAGCAGCCAAGTTCCATCCTCCTCCTACGAGCAGTACTTC

v_gene: TRBV3-1
abundance: few
j_gene: TRBJ2-5
d_gene: -
CDR3aa: CASSHAGLGETQYF
CDR3nt: TGTGCCAGCAGCCACGCGGGGCTAGGGGAGACCCAGTACTTC

v_gene: TRBV12-3/TRBV12-4
abundance: few
j_gene: TRBJ2-7
d_gene: TRBD2
CDR3aa: CASRSSGGSYEQYF
CDR3nt: TGTGCCAGCAGATCAAGCGGGGGCTCCTACGAGCAGTACTTC

v_gene: TRBV11-2
abundance: -
j_gene: TRBJ2-2
d_gene: TRBD1
CDR3aa: CASRPTGGGNTGELFF
CDR3nt: TGTGCCAGCAGACCGACAGGGGGCGGAAACACCGGGGAGCTGTTTTTT

v_gene: TRBV20-1
abundance: -
j_gene: TRBJ1-6
d_gene: TRBD1
CDR3aa: CSATPPGGYSPLHF
CDR3nt: TGCAGTGCCACCCCCCCAGGGGGATATTCACCCCTCCACTTT

v_gene: TRBV4-1
abundance: few
j_gene: TRBJ2-7
d_gene: -
CDR3aa: CASSQEGDIYEQYF
CDR3nt: TGCGCCAGCAGCCAAGAGGGAGATATCTACGAGCAGTACTTC

v_gene: TRBV3-1
abundance: -
j_gene: TRBJ2-5
d_gene: TRBD2
CDR3aa: CASTSGLAVETQYF
CDR3nt: TGTGCCAGCACGAGCGGACTAGCGGTCGAGACCCAGTACTTC

v_gene: TRBV5-1
abundance: few
j_gene: TRBJ2-2
d_gene: -
CDR3aa: CASSPGAGATNTGELFF
CDR3nt: TGCGCCAGCAGCCCCGGGGCAGGGGCTACGAACACCGGGGAGCTGTTTTTT

v_gene: TRBV7-9
abundance: few
j_gene: TRBJ1-4
d_gene: TRBD1
CDR3aa: CASSPIPGTGFEKLFF
CDR3nt: TGTGCCAGCAGCCCCATCCCGGGGACAGGGTTTGAAAAACTGTTTTTT

v_gene: TRBV2
abundance: few
j_gene: TRBJ1-4
d_gene: -
CDR3aa: CASSEGFAGEKLFF
CDR3nt: TGTGCCAGCAGTGAAGGCTTTGCGGGTGAAAAACTGTTTTTT

v_gene: TRBV19
abundance: few
j_gene: TRBJ2-7
d_gene: -
CDR3aa: CASSWGVGLEQYF
CDR3nt: TGTGCCAGTAGTTGGGGGGTAGGACTCGAGCAGTACTTC

v_gene: TRBV7-2
abundance: few
j_gene: TRBJ2-4
d_gene: -
CDR3aa: CASSSGGWNIQYF
CDR3nt: TGTGCCAGCAGCTCTGGGGGTTGGAACATTCAGTACTTC

v_gene: TRBV6-2/TRBV6-3
abundance: few
j_gene: TRBJ2-7
d_gene: -
CDR3aa: CASSSLIGEIYEQYF
CDR3nt: TGTGCCAGCAGTTCCCTTATCGGGGAGATATACGAGCAGTACTTC

v_gene: TRBV12-3/TRBV12-4
abundance: -
j_gene: TRBJ1-3
d_gene: -
CDR3aa: CASSLLGTGNTIYF
CDR3nt: TGTGCCAGCAGTTTGTTGGGGACTGGAAACACCATATATTTT

v_gene: TRBV20-1
abundance: many
j_gene: TRBJ2-7
d_gene: -
CDR3aa: CSARGATQSYEQYF
CDR3nt: TGCAGTGCTAGAGGGGCGACTCAGTCCTACGAGCAGTACTTC

v_gene: TRBV20-1
abundance: -
j_gene: TRBJ2-3
d_gene: -
CDR3aa: CSAGPGDGTDTQYF
CDR3nt: TGCAGTGCCGGGCCGGGGGATGGTACAGATACGCAGTATTTT

v_gene: TRBV11-2
abundance: few
j_gene: TRBJ2-4
d_gene: TRBD1
CDR3aa: CASSLGGGSIQYF
CDR3nt: TGTGCCAGCAGCTTAGGAGGGGGCTCCATTCAGTACTTC

v_gene: TRBV5-1
abundance: many
j_gene: TRBJ2-5
d_gene: -
CDR3aa: CASSLGSGLQETQYF
CDR3nt: TGCGCCAGCAGCTTGGGAAGTGGTCTACAAGAGACCCAGTACTTC

v_gene: TRBV18
abundance: -
j_gene: TRBJ2-7
d_gene: -
CDR3aa: CASSPGLEQYF
CDR3nt: TGTGCCAGCTCACCTGGACTCGAGCAGTACTTC

v_gene: TRBV19
abundance: -
j_gene: TRBJ2-3
d_gene: -
CDR3aa: CASRAGVDTQYF
CDR3nt: TGTGCCAGTAGGGCAGGGGTAGATACGCAGTATTTT

v_gene: TRBV5-1
abundance: few
j_gene: TRBJ1-6
d_gene: -
CDR3aa: CASSLAPNSPLHF
CDR3nt: TGCGCCAGCAGCTTGGCCCCCAATTCACCCCTCCACTTT

v_gene: TRBV6-6
abundance: few
j_gene: TRBJ2-2
d_gene: -
CDR3aa: CASSYQPGSGELFF
CDR3nt: TGTGCCAGCAGTTATCAGCCAGGGAGCGGGGAGCTGTTTTTT

v_gene: TRBV20-1
abundance: -
j_gene: TRBJ2-7
d_gene: TRBD1
CDR3aa: CSARGQGMGEQYF
CDR3nt: TGCAGTGCGAGGGGACAGGGTATGGGCGAGCAGTACTTC

v_gene: TRBV27
abundance: few
j_gene: TRBJ2-3
d_gene: -
CDR3aa: CASSASFFTDTQYF
CDR3nt: TGTGCCAGCAGTGCTAGCTTCTTCACAGATACGCAGTATTTT

v_gene: TRBV6-6
abundance: once
j_gene: TRBJ2-1
d_gene: -
CDR3aa: CASSYGGAYNEQFF
CDR3nt: TGTGCCAGCAGTTACGGGGGTGCCTACAATGAGCAGTTCTTC

v_gene: TRBV2
abundance: -
j_gene: TRBJ1-5
d_gene: -
CDR3aa: CASTLRGGPLFNQPQHF
CDR3nt: TGTGCCAGCACCCTCCGGGGGGGGCCCTTATTCAATCAGCCCCAGCATTTT